This passage covers 25 T cell receptor beta chains from one sample sequenced in a study of cytomegalovirus exposure and HLA in healthy donors. With 60 Vbeta and 13 Jbeta primers, the PCR was carried out. Profiling relied on immunoSEQ multiplex PCR, and the TCRdb table lists in-frame clones only, not all of them. The sample table sets out tens of thousands of clones. Sequencing input: PBMCs. These receptors all come from a male donor in good health and CMV-seronegative.

The chain uses TRBV18 and TRBJ2-5; D may be TRBD2 (5 bases). The CDR3 is 13 residues long. Germline V gene data show CDR1 as KGHSH and CDR2 as LQKENI. V lost 1 base to trimming and J lost 5 bases, with 8 bases between them. CDR3 sequence reads: CASSPLEAETQYF. In DNA, the CDR3 is TGTGCCAGCTCACCACTGGAGGCGGAGACCCAGTACTTC.

The chain has TRBV28 and TRBJ2-7, with D tentatively TRBD2 (6 bases). The CDR3 consists of 11 residues. Looked up from germline, CDR1 is MDHEN and CDR2 is SYDVKM. V dropped 9 bases and J dropped 4 bases, with 10 bases sitting between them. The CDR3 bases are TGTGCCAGTGATGGGGGGTACGAGCAGTACTTC. Its translation: CASDGGYEQYF.

The rearrangement links TRBV5-1 to TRBJ1-4, with 11 bases that match TRBD1. The CDR3 runs to 17 residues. The V and J ends lost 0 bases and 8 bases, in that order; junction bases with no gene match: 9. Germline-derived CDR1 and CDR2 are SGHRS and YFSETQ. CDR3 protein: CASSLGDRGYREEKLFF. The CDR3 coding sequence is TGCGCCAGCAGCTTGGGGGACAGGGGGTACCGGGAGGAAAAACTGTTTTTT. Complete variable domain (other parts from reference TRBV5-1 and TRBJ1-4): KAGVTQTPRYLIKTRGQQVTLSCSPISGHRSVSWYQQTPGQGLQFLFEYFSETQRNKGNFPGRFSGRQFSNSRSEMNVSTLELGDSALYLCASSLGDRGYREEKLFFGSGTQLSVL.

V is TRBV7-9 and J is TRBJ1-2; D perhaps matches TRBD1 (6 bases). Germline lookup yields CDR1 SEHNR and CDR2 FQNEAQ (reference sequence). The CDR3 has 15 amino acids. Trimming stripped 5 bases from V and 0 bases from J, with 13 bases between. The CDR3 here is CASSQQGFPNYGYTF. CDR3 sequence (DNA): TGTGCCAGCAGCCAGCAGGGGTTCCCTAACTATGGCTACACCTTC.

The chain is built from TRBV30 and TRBJ1-1, with D possibly TRBD1 on 5 matching bases. Germline values: CDR1 GTSNPN, CDR2 SVGIG (reference sequence). This CDR3 contains 12 residues. V dropped 8 bases and J dropped 4 bases, with 14 bases sitting between them. CDR3 region: CAGGASFTEAFF. The CDR3 coding sequence is TGTGCCGGTGGGGCTAGTTTCACTGAAGCTTTCTTT. The full variable domain, with the rest looked up from reference TRBV30 and TRBJ1-1, is SQTIHQWPATLVQPVGSPLSLECTVEGTSNPNLYWYRQAAGRGLQLLFYSVGIGQISSEVPQNLSASRPQDRQFILSSKKLLLSDSGFYLCAGGASFTEAFFGQGTRLTVV.

CDR3 in DNA: TGCGCCAGCAGCCAAGATTACGGAGCCTACGAGCAGTACTTC. This gives the protein CASSQDYGAYEQYF. This chain joins TRBV4-3 and TRBJ2-7, with D uncertain. Germline V gene sequence: CDR1 LGHNA, CDR2 YSLEER. The length of the CDR3 is 14 residues. V was cut by 0 bases and J by 2 bases, with 8 bases left in between.

Concerning this clone: The junction shows a germline mismatch at one end, possibly a read error. DNA of the CDR3: TGTGCCAGCAGAACCGGGACTAGGTACAATGAGCAGCTCTTC. It yields the protein CASRTGTRYNEQLF. The chain is built from TRBV28 and TRBJ2-1; 8 bases line up with TRBD2. The germline V gene encodes CDR1 MDHEN and CDR2 SYDVKM. The CDR3 spans 14 residues.

The chain couples TRBV18 to TRBJ2-3, with TRBD1 identical over 7 bases. With V trimmed by 0 bases and J by 2 bases, 20 bases remained unmatched. CDR1 KGHSH and CDR2 LQKENI come from the germline V gene. CDR3 length equals 21 residues. CDR3 amino acids: CASSPPGWGQYIWENTDTQYF. The DNA of the CDR3 is TGTGCCAGCTCACCACCGGGATGGGGACAGTATATTTGGGAAAACACAGATACGCAGTATTTT.

V and J are TRBV7-8 and TRBJ1-4; D is undetermined. This CDR3 spans 15 amino acids. Trimming left V 0 bases short and J 0 bases short, with 5 bases between. Per the germline V gene, CDR1 is SGHVS and CDR2 is FQNEAQ. The DNA for the CDR3 is TGTGCCAGCAGCTTAGCTCTTCCAACTAATGAAAAACTGTTTTTT. Translating gives CASSLALPTNEKLFF.

The rearrangement uses TRBV29-1 and TRBJ1-2, with TRBD1 identical over 9 bases. The CDR3 sequence is 13 residues long. V dropped 4 bases and J dropped 8; count of bases not matched to a gene: 8. The germline V gene has CDR1 SQVTM and CDR2 ANQGSEA. The CDR3 here is CSVVWGQGRGYTF. In DNA, the CDR3 is TGCAGCGTTGTATGGGGACAGGGTAGGGGCTACACCTTC.

Considering frequency, this clone is medium-sized. This chain joins TRBV5-4 and TRBJ2-1; 7 bases line up with TRBD1. CDR1 is SGHNT, CDR2 YYREEE, per germline (reference sequence). CDR3 size: 14 residues. V trimming: 0 bases; J trimming: 10 bases; junction bases outside the gene matches: 7. CDR3 residues: CASSLGSGGHEQFF. As DNA, the CDR3 is TGTGCCAGCAGCTTGGGCTCAGGGGGTCACGAGCAGTTCTTC.

V is TRBV5-1 and J is TRBJ2-5; D may be TRBD2 (6 bases). The CDR3 consists of 16 residues. Per germline, CDR1 SGHRS and CDR2 YFSETQ. V was trimmed by 0 bases and J by 2 bases, leaving 14 bases between them. The CDR3 loop reads CASSLVGGLVQETQYF. In DNA form, the CDR3 reads TGCGCCAGCAGCTTGGTGGGAGGACTGGTTCAAGAGACCCAGTACTTC.

This sequence joins TRBV7-2 and TRBJ2-3; a possible D gene is TRBD1 (6 bases). The CDR3 runs 16 residues. Per the germline V gene, CDR1 is SGHTA and CDR2 is FQGNSA. Trimming removed 7 bases from V and 3 bases from J, with 20 bases in between. CDR3 nucleotide sequence: TGTGCCAGCATCCCTCAAGGGGGAGTACAGACAGATACGCAGTATTTT. Translation gives CASIPQGGVQTDTQYF.

The V and J genes are TRBV14 and TRBJ1-4; maybe TRBD1 (6 bases). The CDR3 is 15 amino acids. V was clipped by 1 base and J by 7 bases, with 13 bases between them. CDR1 and CDR2 (germline): SGHDN, FVKESK. CDR3 in DNA: TGTGCCAGCAGCCAAGCCGGGACAATCGTTGAAAAACTGTTTTTT. Its protein product is CASSQAGTIVEKLFF.

V is TRBV6-1 and J is TRBJ2-7, with 8 bases identical to TRBD2. There are 15 residues in the CDR3. Germline CDR1 reads MNHNS; CDR2 reads SASEGT. Trimming at V came to 5 bases and at J to 3 bases, leaving 9 bases not matched to a gene. The CDR3 nucleotides are TGTGCCAGCAGTTCCCCGGGACTAGGAGTCTACGAGCAGTACTTC. It translates to CASSSPGLGVYEQYF.

The chain joins TRBV9 to TRBJ1-2; perhaps TRBD1 as D (5 bases). Germline CDR1 reads SGDLS; CDR2 reads YYNGEE. With 7 bases removed from V and 5 bases from J, the gap between germline ends came to 15 bases. The CDR3 runs to 13 residues. CDR3: CASSVDSLYGYTF. CDR3 DNA sequence: TGTGCCAGCTCTGTCGACAGCTTGTATGGCTACACCTTC.

V and J are TRBV30 and TRBJ2-1; 8 positions agree with TRBD2. V gave up 1 base and J gave up 7 bases; unmatched junction bases: 6. The CDR3 spans 14 residues. Germline lookup yields CDR1 GTSNPN and CDR2 SVGIG (reference sequence). CDR3 amino acids: CAWSAALAANEQFF. CDR3 sequence (DNA): TGTGCCTGGAGTGCGGCACTAGCGGCAAATGAGCAGTTCTTC.

The chain carries TRBV6-1 and TRBJ1-1; D possibly corresponds to TRBD1 (6 bases). Germline V lookup: CDR1 MNHNS, CDR2 SASEGT. The V and J ends lost 11 bases and 5 bases respectively, with 21 bases between them. This CDR3 comprises 14 residues. The DNA for the CDR3 is TGTGCCTCGGGGGGGGCGCATATCAGGACTGAAGCTTTCTTT. It translates to CASGGAHIRTEAFF.

The CDR3 coding sequence is TGTGCCATTAGGCGAGGGGGCCCCTACGAGCAGTACTTC. Amino acid sequence: CAIRRGGPYEQYF. This rearrangement joins TRBV10-3 to TRBJ2-7, with 7 bases fitting TRBD1. This CDR3 comprises 13 residues. CDR1 is ENHRY and CDR2 is SYGVKD in the germline V gene. The V and J ends lost 9 bases and 2 bases, in that order; junction bases with no gene match: 7.

The rearrangement uses TRBV6-6 and TRBJ2-2, with 7 nucleotides matching TRBD1. The V and J ends lost 6 bases and 5 bases, in that order; junction bases with no gene match: 9. The CDR3 is made up of 15 amino acids. In germline, CDR1 is MNHNY, CDR2 SVGAGI (reference sequence). The CDR3 sequence is CASREQGWGTGELFF. The DNA for the CDR3 is TGTGCCAGCAGGGAACAGGGGTGGGGGACCGGGGAGCTGTTTTTT.

The chain couples TRBV27 to TRBJ2-7; TRBD2 is a possible D gene (6 bases). Trimming took 4 bases from V and 2 from J, leaving 15 bases between them. Germline CDR1 and CDR2: MNHEY and SMNVEV (reference sequence). The CDR3 loop spans 15 amino acids. CDR3 DNA: TGTGCCAGCAGTTCCCCGGGGGTGGCGCCCTACGAGCAGTACTTC. Translating gives CASSSPGVAPYEQYF.

The V call is TRBV5-5, the J call TRBJ2-5; 7 bases are shared with TRBD1. This CDR3 comprises 15 residues. The germline CDR1 and CDR2 sequences are SGHKS and YYEKEE (reference sequence). The junction had 6 bases not matched to a gene; V was cut back by 2 bases and J by 2 bases. The CDR3 loop reads CASSLLGTAQETQYF. The CDR3 DNA is TGTGCCAGCAGCTTACTCGGGACAGCACAAGAGACCCAGTACTTC.

The chain recombines TRBV19 with TRBJ2-1; 7 bases map to TRBD1. Germline-derived CDR1 and CDR2 are LNHDA and SQIVND (reference sequence). Trimming at V came to 4 bases and at J to 3 bases, leaving 9 bases not matched to a gene. The CDR3 is 16 amino acids. The CDR3 DNA sequence: TGTGCCAGTAGTAATCTTAGGGGGCTTGGCTACAATGAGCAGTTCTTC. It specifies CASSNLRGLGYNEQFF. Full variable domain (outside the CDR3, taken from reference TRBV19 and TRBJ2-1): DGGITQSPKYLFRKEGQNVTLSCEQNLNHDAMYWYRQDPGQGLRLIYYSQIVNDFQKGDIAEGYSVSREKKESFPLTVTSAQKNPTAFYLCASSNLRGLGYNEQFFGPGTRLTVL.

The CDR3 coding sequence is TGTGCCAGCAGCTTAGGCAGGGGGCCGACAGATACGCAGTATTTT. Translated: CASSLGRGPTDTQYF. The chain joins TRBV7-3 to TRBJ2-3; 8 nucleotides match TRBD1. The CDR3 has 15 residues. Germline CDR1 and CDR2: SGHTA and FQGTGA. The V segment lost 2 bases and the J segment 3 bases; nucleotides outside the gene matches: 4. Filled out from reference TRBV7-3 and TRBJ2-3, the complete variable domain reads GAGVSQTPSNKVTEKGKYVELRCDPISGHTALYWYRQSLGQGPEFLIYFQGTGAADDSGLPNDRFFAVRPEGSVSTLKIQRTERGDSAVYLCASSLGRGPTDTQYFGPGTRLTVL.

The gene calls are TRBV27 and TRBJ2-7, with TRBD2 matching over 10 bases. CDR1 and CDR2 (germline): MNHEY, SMNVEV (reference sequence). V shed 6 bases and J 2 bases; nucleotides not matched to a gene: 7. The length of the CDR3 is 15 residues. The CDR3 loop reads CASSYIAGGPYEQYF. Here the CDR3 DNA reads TGTGCCAGCAGCTACATAGCGGGAGGCCCCTACGAGCAGTACTTC.